This T cell receptor (beta chain) derives from a study of T cell responses to AZD1222 COVID-19 vaccine. TCRdb's table, derived via immunoSEQ multiplex PCR, lists solely in-frame clones and lacks some. Altogether around 100,000 clones are present, roughly 87% being singletons, with the ten largest covering about 5%. Per the germline V gene, CDR1 is MGHRA and CDR2 is YSYEKL. The length of the CDR3 is 12 residues. Trimming took 4 bases from V and 9 from J, leaving 10 bases between them. Material: peripheral blood, obtained on day 0 of AZD1222 vaccination. This clonotype was obtained from an adult in good health. This chain connects TRBV4-1 to TRBJ2-1; D ambiguous. This chain's CDR3 is CASSPQGGEQFF. The CDR3 DNA is TGCGCCAGCAGCCCCCAAGGTGGTGAGCAGTTCTTC.